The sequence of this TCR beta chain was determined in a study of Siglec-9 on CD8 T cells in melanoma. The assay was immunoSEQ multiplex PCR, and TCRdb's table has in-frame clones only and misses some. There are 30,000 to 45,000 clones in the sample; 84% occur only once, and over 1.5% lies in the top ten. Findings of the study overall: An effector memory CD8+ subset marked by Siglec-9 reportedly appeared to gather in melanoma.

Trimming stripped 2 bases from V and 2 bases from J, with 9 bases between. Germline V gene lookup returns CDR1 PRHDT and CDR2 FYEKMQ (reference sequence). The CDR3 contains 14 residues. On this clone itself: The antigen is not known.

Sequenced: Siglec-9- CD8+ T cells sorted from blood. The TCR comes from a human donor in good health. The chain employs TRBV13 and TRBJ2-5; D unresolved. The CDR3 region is CASSLRPVQETQYF. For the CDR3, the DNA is TGTGCCAGCAGCTTACGTCCCGTTCAAGAGACCCAGTACTTC.